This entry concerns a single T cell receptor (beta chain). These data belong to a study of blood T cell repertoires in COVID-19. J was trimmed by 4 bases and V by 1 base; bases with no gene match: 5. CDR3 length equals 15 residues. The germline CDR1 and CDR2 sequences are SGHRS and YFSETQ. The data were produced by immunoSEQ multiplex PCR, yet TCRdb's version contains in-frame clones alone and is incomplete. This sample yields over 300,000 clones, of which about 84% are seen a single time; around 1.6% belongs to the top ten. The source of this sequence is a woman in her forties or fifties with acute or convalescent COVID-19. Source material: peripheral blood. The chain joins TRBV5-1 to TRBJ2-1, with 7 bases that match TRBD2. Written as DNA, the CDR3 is TGCGCCAGCAGCTTGCGGTCTAGCGGATACAATGAGCAGTTCTTC. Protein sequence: CASSLRSSGYNEQFF.